This TCR beta chain is from a study of blood T cell repertoires in COVID-19. About the study: T cells, B-cell-depleted T cells, or PBMCs provided the cDNA or gDNA that served as material.

Measured with immunoSEQ multiplex PCR; TCRdb has only the in-frame clones, and not every one. The table records roughly 200,000 clones, around nine tenths of them present only once. Germline V gives CDR1 WSHSY, CDR2 SAAADI. The CDR3 length is 15 residues. Trimming shortened V by 6 bases and J by 2 bases, and 13 bases separated the two germline ends. This clone occurred once. The V call is TRBV10-2, the J call TRBJ2-2; tentative D call: TRBD1 (5 bases). The receptor's source is a man between 18 and 29 years old with active or convalescent COVID-19. The specimen was peripheral blood. The CDR3 region has the DNA TGCGCCAGCAGGGAAAGGGGTAGTAACACCGGGGAGCTGTTTTTT. Amino acids: CASRERGSNTGELFF.